This section outlines one T cell receptor beta chain sequence together with its context. The data were obtained in a study of TIL therapy for anti-PD-1-resistant metastatic lung cancer. Time point described: pre-treatment sample, taken before nivolumab and TIL therapy. The tumor samples were excised metastases, mostly pleural nodules or supraclavicular lymph nodes. Sequencing used immunoSEQ v3. TCRdb keeps only in-frame clones here, not all; method: immunoSEQ multiplex PCR. The table lists about 26,000 clones, roughly two thirds of them singletons. The specimen was tumor tissue, collected at baseline. The origin of this receptor is a woman aged 30 to 85 with non-small cell lung cancer.

This chain's CDR3 is CASSYRETYEQYF. DNA for the CDR3: TGTGCCAGCAGTTACCGCGAAACCTACGAGCAGTACTTC. This chain connects TRBV6-5 to TRBJ2-7; D gene uncertain. The CDR3 spans 13 residues. In germline, CDR1 is MNHEY, CDR2 SVGAGI. Between the trimmed V and J ends, which lost 2 bases and 2 bases, there was a span of 7 bases.